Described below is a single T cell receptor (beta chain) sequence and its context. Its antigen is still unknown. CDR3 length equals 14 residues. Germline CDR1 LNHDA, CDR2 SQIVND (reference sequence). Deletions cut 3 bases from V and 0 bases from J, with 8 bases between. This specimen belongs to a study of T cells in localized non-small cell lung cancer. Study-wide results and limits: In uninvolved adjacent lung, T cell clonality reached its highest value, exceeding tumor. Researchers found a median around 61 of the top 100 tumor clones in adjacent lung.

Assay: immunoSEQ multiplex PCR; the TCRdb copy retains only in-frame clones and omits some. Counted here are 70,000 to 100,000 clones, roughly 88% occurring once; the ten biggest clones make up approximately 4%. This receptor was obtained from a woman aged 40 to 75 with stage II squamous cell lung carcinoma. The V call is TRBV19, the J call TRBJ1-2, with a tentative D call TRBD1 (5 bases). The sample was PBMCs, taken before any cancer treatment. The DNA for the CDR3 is TGTGCCAGTAGTATTTGGGGGTCTAACTATGGCTACACCTTC. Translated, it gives CASSIWGSNYGYTF. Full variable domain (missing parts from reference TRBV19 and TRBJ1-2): DGGITQSPKYLFRKEGQNVTLSCEQNLNHDAMYWYRQDPGQGLRLIYYSQIVNDFQKGDIAEGYSVSREKKESFPLTVTSAQKNPTAFYLCASSIWGSNYGYTFGSGTRLTVV.